Following are 20 T cell receptor beta chains from one sample sequenced in a study of blood T cell repertoires in COVID-19. Measured with immunoSEQ multiplex PCR; TCRdb has only the in-frame clones, and not every one. The sample shows under 80,000 clones, roughly 86% of them seen only once. The specimen sequenced was peripheral blood. The receptors derive from a human donor in a cohort sampled during active COVID-19.

A few counts support this clone. The rearrangement uses TRBV7-3 and TRBJ2-2, with TRBD2 as a possible D gene (5 bases). Germline loops: CDR1 SGHTA, CDR2 FQGTGA. The CDR3 is made up of 13 amino acids. V lost 6 bases and J 4 bases, leaving 9 bases between the germline ends. The DNA of the CDR3 is TGTGCCAGCAGTTACCTAGCCACCGGGGAGCTGTTTTTT. Translating it yields CASSYLATGELFF.

The chain recombines TRBV9 with TRBJ2-1; weak D call: TRBD2 (6 bases). The CDR3 is 15 residues long. Trimming pared 0 bases from V and 9 bases from J, leaving 16 bases between. Germline loops: CDR1 SGDLS, CDR2 YYNGEE. The CDR3 region has the DNA TGTGCCAGCAGCGTAGTTGGGGGAGGCACCGGTGAGCAGTTCTTC. Translating it yields CASSVVGGGTGEQFF.

The chain recombines TRBV27 with TRBJ2-2; 8 positions match TRBD2. This CDR3 is built from 15 residues. CDR1 MNHEY and CDR2 SMNVEV come from the germline V gene (reference sequence). V lost 2 bases, J lost 5 bases, and 4 bases stayed unmatched. Here the CDR3 reads CASSLKAGVTGELFF. For the CDR3, the DNA is TGTGCCAGCAGTTTAAAAGCGGGAGTAACCGGGGAGCTGTTTTTT.

This rearrangement joins TRBV24-1 to TRBJ2-2, with 7 bases fitting TRBD2. The ends lost 3 bases at V and 5 bases at J; junction bases unmatched: 5. Germline V lookup: CDR1 KGHDR, CDR2 SFDVKD. The CDR3 is 15 amino acids. The CDR3 protein is CATSDPGTTTGELFF. In nucleotides, the CDR3 is TGTGCCACCAGTGATCCCGGGACTACAACCGGGGAGCTGTTTTTT.

This clone was picked up one time. The chain couples TRBV21-1 to TRBJ2-3; the D call of TRBD1 is as the table states it, not checked on the DNA. TRBV21-1 has pseudogene status. The CDR3 consists of 16 residues. CDR3 loop: CASRAVEQGATYTQYF. The CDR3 region has the DNA TGTGCCAGCAGAGCAGTTGAACAGGGGGCCACGTATACGCAGTATTTT.

The V and J genes are TRBV3-1 (or the pseudogene TRBV3-2) and TRBJ2-5, with a tentative D call TRBD2 (6 bases). V shed 0 bases and J shed 2 bases, with 16 bases lying between them. The CDR3 is 17 residues long. The germline CDR1 and CDR2 sequences are LGHDT and YNNKEL (reference sequence). The CDR3 DNA reads TGTGCCAGCAGCCAAGACCGGATCCGGGACTTACAAGAGACCCAGTACTTC. As protein: CASSQDRIRDLQETQYF.

Comment on this clone: At the DNA level, this CDR3 is encoded by other sequences in the same sample as well. This chain uses TRBV10-2 with TRBJ2-1, with 7 bases aligning to TRBD1. The V segment lost 3 bases and the J segment 8 bases; nucleotides outside the gene matches: 1. Germline values: CDR1 WSHSY, CDR2 SAAADI. This CDR3 contains 12 residues. CDR3 DNA sequence: TGCGCCAGCAGTGAAGGGGGCGATGAGCAGTTCTTC. It is translated as CASSEGGDEQFF.

This rearrangement joins TRBV7-9 to TRBJ1-4, with D perhaps TRBD1 (6 bases). V lost 5 bases, J lost 9 bases, and 19 bases lay in between. The CDR3 extends over 15 amino acids. CDR1 and CDR2 (germline): SEHNR, FQNEAQ (reference sequence). The DNA of the CDR3 is TGTGCCAGCAGCCTGGGGACAAACTTGGGGAAAAAACTGTTTTTT. Translated, it gives CASSLGTNLGKKLFF.

The chain recombines TRBV6-5 with TRBJ2-3; D is uncertain. The V gene's germline CDR1 is MNHEY and CDR2 SVGAGI. Trimming shortened V by 6 bases and J by 8 bases, and 12 bases separated the two germline ends. This CDR3 has 12 residues. CDR3 bases: TGTGCCAGCAGGCCAATCACGGGTACGCAGTATTTT. It codes for CASRPITGTQYF.

This clone was found a few times. The chain combines TRBV15 with TRBJ2-1; 10 nucleotides line up with TRBD2. The CDR3 sequence is 19 residues long. The germline CDR1 and CDR2 sequences are LNHNV and YYDKDF (reference sequence). Trimming removed 4 bases from V and 0 bases from J; junction bases left unmatched: 12. DNA for the CDR3: TGTGCCACCAGCACGAAACTTAGCGGGAGGCCTAGCTCCTACAATGAGCAGTTCTTC. This sequence encodes CATSTKLSGRPSSYNEQFF.

The chain uses TRBV12-5 and TRBJ2-3, with 10 bases that match TRBD2. CDR1 and CDR2 from the germline V gene are LGHNT and FRNRAP. The CDR3 sequence is 18 residues long. V trimming: 3 bases; J trimming: 2 bases; junction bases outside the gene matches: 11. The CDR3 DNA sequence: TGTGCTAGTGGTTTTCTAGGGACTACTAGCGGGACCACAGATACGCAGTATTTT. Residues: CASGFLGTTSGTTDTQYF.

The chain joins TRBV7-2 to TRBJ2-7; 8 nucleotides align to TRBD1. Per the germline V gene, CDR1 is SGHTA and CDR2 is FQGNSA. This CDR3 has 12 amino acids. The J segment lost 8 bases and the V segment lost 5 bases, leaving 5 bases of the junction unmatched. In DNA form, the CDR3 reads TGTGCCAGCAGCAGGACAGGGTCTCAGCAGTACTTC. It translates to CASSRTGSQQYF.

The CDR3 DNA sequence: TGTGCCAGCAGCTTCTTAGCGGGAGGAGTCAAAAACATTCAGTACTTC. Protein product: CASSFLAGGVKNIQYF. The V call is TRBV7-8, the J call TRBJ2-4; 10 bases line up with TRBD2. CDR3 length equals 16 residues. Germline-derived CDR1 and CDR2 are SGHVS and FQNEAQ. The ends lost 3 bases at V and 3 bases at J; junction bases unmatched: 5.

The chain has TRBV29-1 and TRBJ2-4; TRBD1 aligns across 10 bases. Germline V CDR1 and CDR2: SQVTM, ANQGSEA. CDR3 size: 16 residues. V was pared by 4 bases and J by 0 bases, with 6 bases of the junction left unmatched. CDR3 sequence reads: CSVGVTGGLAKNIQYF. CDR3 DNA: TGCAGCGTTGGAGTGACAGGGGGCTTAGCCAAAAACATTCAGTACTTC.

The chain is built from TRBV28 and TRBJ2-1; 7 bases line up with TRBD2. The CDR3 covers 16 residues. Germline V CDR1 and CDR2: MDHEN, SYDVKM. The trim removed 4 bases at V and 5 bases at J, leaving 11 bases unmatched. CDR3 DNA: TGTGCCAGCAGTTCGGAGGTAGCGGGCAGCCACAATGAGCAGTTCTTC. Its protein product is CASSSEVAGSHNEQFF.

This chain links TRBV9 with TRBJ1-4, with 9 bases that match TRBD1. Losses at the gene ends were 0 bases for V and 7 bases for J; bases not matched to a gene: 7. Germline values: CDR1 SGDLS, CDR2 YYNGEE. The CDR3 loop spans 16 amino acids. The CDR3, as DNA: TGTGCCAGCAGCGTAGAGGGAGGGACAGGGTCTGAAAAACTGTTTTTT. It codes for CASSVEGGTGSEKLFF.

This clone was counted a few times. This chain connects TRBV10-3 to TRBJ1-5; tentative D call: TRBD1 (6 bases). With 8 bases removed from V and 4 bases from J, the gap between germline ends came to 12 bases. Germline CDR1 and CDR2: ENHRY and SYGVKD. The CDR3 has 13 amino acids. Here the CDR3 DNA reads TGTGCCATCCGGGACACCACTAATCAGCCCCAGCATTTT. Translated, it gives CAIRDTTNQPQHF.

V gene TRBV7-9 combines with J gene TRBJ1-5, with D unresolved. The CDR3 length is 17 residues. V shed 5 bases and J shed 3 bases, with 20 bases lying between them. The germline V gene encodes CDR1 SEHNR and CDR2 FQNEAQ (reference sequence). CDR3 region: CASSHQRGGSVNQPQHF. The CDR3 DNA sequence: TGTGCCAGCAGCCACCAGAGAGGCGGGAGTGTCAATCAGCCCCAGCATTTT.

V and J are TRBV6-5 and TRBJ2-1; 7 nucleotides agree with TRBD2. Germline values: CDR1 MNHEY, CDR2 SVGAGI. J lost 9 bases, V lost 6 bases, and 11 bases had no gene match. The CDR3 has 14 residues. The CDR3 region is CASRRGTGVSEQFF. The CDR3 nucleotides are TGTGCCAGCAGGCGGGGGACGGGGGTGAGTGAGCAGTTCTTC.

This clone was picked up a small number of times. V is TRBV5-1 and J is TRBJ1-6, with TRBD1 matching over 9 bases. CDR3 length: 15 residues. V lost 5 bases and J lost 8; bases outside the gene matches: 8. The germline V gene has CDR1 SGHRS and CDR2 YFSETQ. CDR3 protein: CASRIGGTGYSPLHF. For the CDR3, the DNA is TGCGCCAGCAGGATAGGCGGGACAGGGTATTCACCCCTCCACTTT.